These 4 T cell receptor beta chains originate from one sample sequenced in a study of vaccination effects on CD4 cells after COVID-19. Before sequencing took place, the ViraFEST assay used viral peptide pools to expand antigen-specific CD4+ T cells. At the end of more than 8 days of culture, CD4+ T cells were isolated. Clones were sequenced by immunoSEQ multiplex PCR, and TCRdb holds only the in-frame ones, with some missing. The sample lists about 79,000 clones, roughly 80% occurring once. The antigens of these receptors remain unknown. This specimen was CD4+ T cells from PBMCs cultured with HCoV-229E spike peptides, taken before COVID-19 vaccination. These TCRs come from a human donor who received a COVID-19 vaccine.

The chain joins TRBV24-1 to TRBJ2-2; TRBD2 aligns across 14 bases. CDR3 length: 18 residues. The germline CDR1 and CDR2 sequences are KGHDR and SFDVKD. J gave up 7 bases and V 2 bases, and 8 bases lay outside the gene matches. The CDR3 reads CATSDSGTSGGVIGELFF. In DNA form, the CDR3 reads TGTGCCACCAGTGATTCAGGGACTAGCGGGGGAGTTATCGGGGAGCTGTTTTTT.

The chain couples TRBV19 to TRBJ1-4, with D possibly being TRBD1 (5 bases). Trimming removed 10 bases at V and 8 bases at J, with 23 bases between. Germline CDR1 reads LNHDA; CDR2 reads SQIVND (reference sequence). This CDR3 is 15 amino acids long. The CDR3 loop reads CATSAPGGVAEKLFF. The DNA of the CDR3 is TGTGCCACATCGGCCCCCGGGGGGGTGGCGGAAAAACTGTTTTTT. Complete variable domain (other parts from reference TRBV19 and TRBJ1-4): DGGITQSPKYLFRKEGQNVTLSCEQNLNHDAMYWYRQDPGQGLRLIYYSQIVNDFQKGDIAEGYSVSREKKESFPLTVTSAQKNPTAFYLCATSAPGGVAEKLFFGSGTQLSVL.

This chain links TRBV12-3 or TRBV12-4 with TRBJ2-7; D uncertain. Trimming stripped 8 bases from V and 2 bases from J, with 13 bases between. CDR3 length equals 13 residues. The CDR3 spells CASLHFTAYEQYV. CDR3 in DNA: TGTGCCAGCCTACACTTCACAGCCTACGAGCAGTACGTC.

This chain links TRBV25-1 with TRBJ2-1, with 9 bases aligning to TRBD2. The CDR3 contains 14 residues. CDR1 and CDR2 from the germline V gene are MGHDK and SYGVNS. Unmatched junction bases numbered 9, after V lost 6 bases and J lost 9 bases. CDR3 region: CASSFAGGLTEQFF. The DNA for the CDR3 is TGTGCCAGCAGCTTCGCGGGGGGGCTCACTGAGCAGTTCTTC.